These T cell receptor beta chains were read from a single sample in a study of memory B cells and T cells in multiple sclerosis. Here immunoSEQ multiplex PCR was the method, and the copy in TCRdb shows in-frame clones only, minus some. The sample lists about 32,000 clones; 86% were seen once. No cognate antigen is known for these TCRs. The sample taken for sequencing was PBMCs from blood kept in culture. Receptors originate from a human donor with multiple sclerosis. The CDR3 runs from the conserved cysteine through the conserved F or W. A D gene is named only where the DNA matches it firmly. The size entry is marked missing in some rows and otherwise reads once, few, many or a size class.

V gene	clone size	J gene	D gene	CDR3 protein	CDR3 DNA
TRBV6-5	-	TRBJ2-3	-	CASPPRIRLDTQYF	TGTGCCAGCCCGCCAAGGATTAGATTAGATACGCAGTATTTT
TRBV11-3	-	TRBJ2-1	TRBD1	CASSFGTGYNEQFF	TGTGCCAGCAGCTTCGGGACAGGCTACAATGAGCAGTTCTTC
TRBV6-5	-	TRBJ1-2	-	CASSQTPRGNYGYTF	TGTGCCAGCAGTCAAACACCGAGGGGGAACTATGGCTACACCTTC
TRBV14	-	TRBJ2-7	TRBD2	CASSQDTSGRVLYEQYF	TGTGCCAGCAGCCAAGATACTAGCGGGAGGGTCCTTTACGAGCAGTACTTC
TRBV30	-	TRBJ1-1	-	CAWSPGVNTEAFF	TGTGCCTGGAGTCCGGGGGTGAACACTGAAGCTTTCTTT
TRBV14	-	TRBJ1-4	TRBD1	CASSQKIGDRGRANEKLFF	TGTGCCAGCAGCCAAAAGATAGGGGACAGGGGTCGCGCTAATGAAAAACTGTTTTTT
TRBV5-4	-	TRBJ1-1	TRBD1	CASSSQGDYTEAFF	TGTGCCAGCAGCTCGCAGGGGGATTACACTGAAGCTTTCTTT
TRBV27	-	TRBJ1-1	-	CASSLSQGGTEAFF	TGTGCCAGCAGTTTATCGCAGGGTGGCACTGAAGCTTTCTTT
TRBV5-1	-	TRBJ2-1	TRBD2	CASSLPSGSYNEQFF	TGCGCCAGCAGCTTGCCTAGCGGGTCCTACAATGAGCAGTTCTTC
TRBV28	-	TRBJ1-2	-	CASSLSGRSYGYTF	TGTGCCAGCAGTTTATCTGGCCGAAGCTATGGCTACACCTTC
TRBV7-9	-	TRBJ1-4	-	CASSLEVSNEKLFF	TGTGCCAGCAGCTTAGAGGTGTCTAATGAAAAACTGTTTTTT
TRBV14	-	TRBJ2-1	TRBD2	CASSQDLRGGGEQFF	TGTGCCAGCAGCCAAGATTTGCGGGGGGGAGGTGAGCAGTTCTTC
TRBV7-9	few	TRBJ2-1	TRBD1	CASNHGTGVDEQFF	TGTGCCAGCAACCACGGGACAGGGGTCGATGAGCAGTTCTTC
TRBV2	-	TRBJ2-7	TRBD2	CASSPTSVGLQYF	TGTGCCAGCAGTCCGACTAGCGTGGGTCTGCAGTACTTC
TRBV5-5	-	TRBJ2-2	-	CASSLEAGVWGGELFF	TGTGCCAGCAGCTTGGAGGCAGGGGTGTGGGGCGGGGAGCTGTTTTTT
TRBV5-5	few	TRBJ2-1	-	CASSLSRGGRNNEQFF	TGTGCCAGCAGCTTGTCTAGAGGGGGGAGGAACAATGAGCAGTTCTTC
TRBV9	-	TRBJ2-7	-	CASSGTSYEQYF	TGTGCCAGCAGCGGGACTTCGTACGAGCAGTACTTC
TRBV5-4	once	TRBJ2-1	TRBD1	CASSSGQGGYNEQFF	TGTGCCAGCAGCTCAGGACAGGGTGGCTACAATGAGCAGTTCTTC
TRBV9	-	TRBJ1-3	-	CASSVSGSNSGNTIYF	TGTGCCAGCAGCGTGTCAGGGTCCAACTCTGGAAACACCATATATTTT
TRBV19	-	TRBJ2-7	TRBD2	CASSMREGRNEQYF	TGTGCCAGTAGTATGAGGGAGGGCAGGAACGAGCAGTACTTC
TRBV15	-	TRBJ2-2	TRBD2	CATSRYPSPSGRGTGELFF	TGTGCCACCAGCAGATACCCCTCCCCTAGCGGGAGAGGAACCGGGGAGCTGTTTTTT
TRBV9	-	TRBJ2-7	TRBD2	CASSSHPTSGPTYEQYF	TGTGCCAGCAGCTCTCATCCGACTAGCGGGCCGACTTACGAGCAGTACTTC
TRBV5-6	-	TRBJ2-3	-	CASSKGGGLRTDTQYF	TGTGCCAGCAGCAAGGGGGGAGGTCTTCGCACAGATACGCAGTATTTT
TRBV29-1	-	TRBJ1-1	-	CSADRNTEAFF	TGCAGCGCTGACAGGAACACTGAAGCTTTCTTT
TRBV19	few	TRBJ1-5	-	CASKIDGLSNQPQHF	TGTGCCAGTAAGATCGACGGGTTAAGCAATCAGCCCCAGCATTTT
TRBV11-2	-	TRBJ1-2	-	CASRQNFDPSHYGYTF	TGTGCCAGCAGACAAAATTTCGACCCTTCCCACTATGGCTACACCTTC
TRBV7-9	-	TRBJ2-1	TRBD1	CASSTGIRDRSYNEQFF	TGTGCCAGCAGCACCGGCATCCGGGACAGGAGCTACAATGAGCAGTTCTTC
TRBV7-2	-	TRBJ1-6	-	CASSLGGVSPLHF	TGTGCCAGCAGCTTGGGAGGGGTTTCACCCCTCCACTTT
TRBV20-1	-	TRBJ1-1	-	CSARESTEAFF	TGCAGTGCTAGAGAAAGCACTGAAGCTTTCTTT
TRBV1	-	TRBJ2-6	-	CTSRKQRLCTKRANVLTF	TGCACCAGCAGAAAACAACGTTTGTGCACAAAGCGGGCCAACGTCCTGACTTTC
TRBV5-8	-	TRBJ2-3	TRBD1	CASRFEGAETQYF	TGTGCCAGCAGGTTCGAGGGGGCCGAAACGCAGTATTTT
TRBV11-2	-	TRBJ2-5	-	CATEGGRERETQYF	TGTGCAACCGAAGGCGGCAGGGAAAGAGAGACCCAGTACTTC
TRBV7-2	-	TRBJ1-1	-	CASSSLGQNTEAFF	TGTGCCAGCAGCTCTCTGGGACAGAACACTGAAGCTTTCTTT
TRBV4-1	-	TRBJ2-3	-	CASSQEASTDTQYF	TGCGCCAGCAGCCAAGAAGCCAGCACAGATACGCAGTATTTT
TRBV4-1	-	TRBJ2-1	-	CASSQAGLTYNEQFF	TGCGCCAGCAGCCAAGCAGGACTCACCTACAATGAGCAGTTCTTC
TRBV5-1	-	TRBJ2-1	-	CASSLAVLTGSIYNEQFF	TGCGCCAGCAGCTTGGCCGTTTTGACAGGTTCGATCTACAATGAGCAGTTCTTC
TRBV11-2	-	TRBJ2-2	TRBD2	CASSLRGSGGLTGELFF	TGTGCCAGCAGCTTAAGGGGTAGCGGGGGGCTCACCGGGGAGCTGTTTTTT
TRBV7-9	-	TRBJ2-5	-	CASSPGPNQETQYF	TGTGCCAGCAGCCCTGGACCAAACCAAGAGACCCAGTACTTC
TRBV5-1	-	TRBJ1-1	-	CASSVGGANTEAFF	TGCGCCAGCAGCGTCGGGGGAGCGAACACTGAAGCTTTCTTT
TRBV27	-	TRBJ2-7	TRBD1	CASSLAATGSYEQYF	TGTGCCAGCAGTTTAGCCGCGACAGGGTCCTACGAGCAGTACTTC
TRBV7-3	-	TRBJ2-3	-	CASSPNGLGTDTQYF	TGTGCCAGCAGCCCGAACGGACTCGGGACAGATACGCAGTATTTT
TRBV11-2	-	TRBJ2-1	-	CASRGVRGRNWDEQFF	TGTGCCAGCAGGGGAGTGCGGGGTCGCAACTGGGATGAGCAGTTCTTC
TRBV7-3	-	TRBJ2-3	TRBD2	CASSAGGPDTQYF	TGTGCCAGCAGCGCGGGAGGGCCAGATACGCAGTATTTT
TRBV19	-	TRBJ2-7	TRBD2	CASSIGTGGSDEQYF	TGTGCCAGTAGTATTGGTACGGGGGGTTCGGACGAGCAGTACTTC
TRBV11-2	once	TRBJ1-5	-	CASSLDRSQPQHF	TGTGCCAGCAGCTTAGATAGGAGCCAGCCCCAGCATTTT
TRBV19	-	TRBJ2-3	-	CASSPPRITDTQYF	TGTGCCAGTAGCCCCCCCAGGATTACAGATACGCAGTATTTT
TRBV2	-	TRBJ1-1	-	CASSENWQTELNTEAFF	TGTGCCAGCAGTGAAAATTGGCAGACAGAACTGAACACTGAAGCTTTCTTT
TRBV5-1	-	TRBJ2-6	-	CASSLALMIPGAGANVLTF	TGCGCCAGCAGCTTGGCCCTGATGATCCCAGGGGCTGGGGCCAACGTCCTGACTTTC
TRBV6-5	-	TRBJ2-5	TRBD1	CASSYSGRGETQYF	TGTGCCAGCAGTTACTCGGGCAGGGGGGAGACCCAGTACTTC
TRBV7-6	-	TRBJ2-3	TRBD1	CASSPGQGSDTQYF	TGTGCCAGCAGCCCGGGACAGGGATCAGATACGCAGTATTTT
TRBV7-6	-	TRBJ2-1	TRBD2	CASSPLAGEGINEQFF	TGTGCCAGCAGCCCTCTAGCGGGAGAGGGTATCAATGAGCAGTTCTTC
TRBV27	-	TRBJ1-5	-	CASSFSGARNQPQHF	TGTGCCAGCAGTTTCTCGGGGGCCCGCAATCAGCCCCAGCATTTT
TRBV29-1	-	TRBJ1-1	-	CSVVIELQQGPFRAFF	TGCAGCGTTGTCATCGAGCTGCAGCAGGGGCCATTTAGAGCTTTCTTT
TRBV6-1	-	TRBJ2-5	-	CASSELGLGGRWETQYF	TGTGCCAGCAGTGAATTGGGATTAGGGGGGAGGTGGGAGACCCAGTACTTC
TRBV6-5	-	TRBJ1-1	-	CASSSRNTEAFF	TGTGCCAGCAGTTCCCGGAACACTGAAGCTTTCTTT
TRBV19	-	TRBJ2-3	TRBD1	CASTPRTGNTDTQYF	TGTGCCAGTACCCCCAGGACAGGTAACACAGATACGCAGTATTTT
TRBV6-4	few	TRBJ1-2	-	CASSSQFGSDGYTF	TGTGCCAGCAGTTCTCAATTTGGGTCGGATGGCTACACCTTC
TRBV9	-	TRBJ1-3	-	CASSVGLASGNTIYF	TGTGCCAGCAGCGTAGGACTGGCTTCTGGAAACACCATATATTTT
TRBV5-4	-	TRBJ1-2	-	CASSLKVGEGLVGYTF	TGTGCCAGCAGCTTGAAAGTTGGTGAGGGCCTGGTTGGCTACACCTTC
TRBV5-1	-	TRBJ1-1	-	CASRLTDSHTEAFF	TGCGCCAGCAGATTGACGGACAGTCACACTGAAGCTTTCTTT